These 22 T cell receptor beta chains came from one sample sequenced in a study of blood T cell repertoires in COVID-19. The protocol was immunoSEQ multiplex PCR, while the TCRdb copy is restricted to in-frame clones and leaves out a portion. The data hold tens of thousands of clones, with about three quarters observed a single time. Sequenced input: peripheral blood. The receptor source for this set is a human donor with active or convalescent COVID-19. The donor label of this sample is uncertain.

The chain uses TRBV24-1 and TRBJ2-3; D possibly corresponds to TRBD1 (6 bases). Germline lookup yields CDR1 KGHDR and CDR2 SFDVKD. V was clipped by 3 bases and J by 3 bases, with 18 bases between them. The CDR3 consists of 17 residues. CDR3 residues: CATSDVPGEGMTDTQYF. CDR3 nucleotides: TGTGCCACCAGTGATGTTCCAGGGGAAGGGATGACAGATACGCAGTATTTT.

There are a few counts of this clone. The chain is built from TRBV5-5 and TRBJ2-7; D gene unclear. V lost 4 bases to trimming and J lost 0 bases, with 8 bases between them. In germline, CDR1 is SGHKS, CDR2 YYEKEE (reference sequence). The CDR3 extends over 13 amino acids. CDR3 region: CASSPVSSYEQYF. The DNA for the CDR3 is TGTGCCAGCAGCCCGGTTAGCTCCTACGAGCAGTACTTC.

This clone came up once. The gene calls are TRBV7-3 and TRBJ2-2; TRBD1 agrees at 7 bases. CDR3 length: 13 residues. In germline, CDR1 is SGHTA, CDR2 FQGTGA. With 5 bases clipped from V and 6 bases from J, the junction kept 3 bases outside the gene matches. CDR3 DNA: TGTGCCAGCAGCCCAGGGGGTTCCGGGGAGCTGTTTTTT. Protein: CASSPGGSGELFF.

This chain joins TRBV11-2 and TRBJ2-7; TRBD1 might be the D (5 bases). CDR1 and CDR2 from the germline V gene are SGHAT and FQNNGV. Trimming shortened V by 3 bases and J by 3 bases, and 12 bases separated the two germline ends. The CDR3 is 14 amino acids. The CDR3 DNA reads as TGTGCCAGCAGCTTGGCTCAGGGATACTACGAGCAGTACTTC. It is translated as CASSLAQGYYEQYF.

The chain couples TRBV7-6 to TRBJ2-3, with a tentative D call TRBD2 (5 bases). Trimming left V 2 bases short and J 4 bases short, with 13 bases between. Germline V gene lookup returns CDR1 SGHVS and CDR2 FNYEAQ. The CDR3 length is 15 residues. CDR3 amino acids: CASSLNEGEADTQYF. CDR3 coding DNA: TGTGCCAGCAGCTTAAACGAGGGAGAGGCAGATACGCAGTATTTT.

This clone was recorded a few times. This chain joins TRBV10-3 and TRBJ2-3, with no clear D. Between the trimmed V and J ends, which lost 6 bases and 6 bases, there was a span of 13 bases. CDR1 ENHRY and CDR2 SYGVKD come from the germline V gene. This CDR3 region has 13 residues. CDR3 region: CAISESRDDTQYF. CDR3 nucleotide sequence: TGTGCCATCAGCGAGAGCCGCGATGATACGCAGTATTTT.

The J gene is TRBJ2-7, the V gene TRBV7-6; 10 bases fit TRBD1. Germline CDR1 and CDR2: SGHVS and FNYEAQ. The trim removed 2 bases at V and 4 bases at J, leaving 5 bases unmatched. There are 15 residues in the CDR3. The CDR3 region has the DNA TGTGCCAGCAGCTTATCTGGGACAGGGGTGTACGAGCAGTACTTC. This translates into CASSLSGTGVYEQYF.

This clone has a handful of counts. The CDR3 loop reads CASRPPTEKKSIGYTF. CDR3 nucleotide sequence: TGTGCCAGCAGGCCCCCGACAGAGAAAAAAAGCATCGGCTACACCTTC. The chain joins TRBV28 to TRBJ1-2, with D maybe TRBD1 (5 bases). CDR1 MDHEN and CDR2 SYDVKM come from the germline V gene. Trimming pared 6 bases from V and 8 bases from J, leaving 25 bases between. The CDR3 sequence is 16 residues long.

V gene TRBV9 combines with J gene TRBJ2-3; 7 bases are shared with TRBD2. This CDR3 is built from 15 residues. CDR1 is SGDLS, CDR2 YYNGEE, per germline. V was pared by 1 base and J by 0 bases, with 2 bases of the junction left unmatched. The CDR3 sequence: CASSVRAGSTDTQYF. The CDR3 DNA follows: TGTGCCAGCAGCGTACGAGCGGGAAGCACAGATACGCAGTATTTT.

The genes are TRBV30 and TRBJ1-4; D not certain. The CDR3 is 13 amino acids. CDR1 GTSNPN and CDR2 SVGIG come from the germline V gene (reference sequence). Trimming took 2 bases from V and 7 from J, leaving 11 bases between them. The CDR3 coding sequence is TGTGCCTGGAGTAGGTGGCAGGTTGAAAAACTGTTTTTT. It translates to CAWSRWQVEKLFF.

The CDR3 sequence: CACRPGRSEQYF. DNA of the CDR3: TGTGCCTGTAGACCCGGGAGGTCCGAGCAGTACTTC. The gene calls are TRBV30 and TRBJ2-7, with 7 bases that match TRBD2. The V gene's germline CDR1 is GTSNPN and CDR2 SVGIG (reference sequence). CDR3 length equals 12 residues. J was trimmed by 6 bases and V by 6 bases; bases with no gene match: 8. The full variable domain, in which reference TRBV30 and TRBJ2-7 provide the parts outside the CDR3, is SQTIHQWPATLVQPVGSPLSLECTVEGTSNPNLYWYRQAAGRGLQLLFYSVGIGQISSEVPQNLSASRPQDRQFILSSKKLLLSDSGFYLCACRPGRSEQYFGPGTRLTVT.

The chain carries TRBV10-1 and TRBJ2-5, with 9 bases matching TRBD1. The CDR3 covers 15 residues. The J segment lost 2 bases and the V segment lost 4 bases, leaving 5 bases of the junction unmatched. Germline CDR1 reads WNHNN; CDR2 reads SYGVQD (reference sequence). CDR3 sequence reads: CASSVDRGKQETQYF. The CDR3 nucleotides read TGCGCCAGCAGTGTCGACAGGGGGAAACAAGAGACCCAGTACTTC.

The chain combines TRBV3-1 (or the pseudogene TRBV3-2) with TRBJ2-2; D possibly corresponds to TRBD2 (6 bases). Germline V gene lookup returns CDR1 LGHDT and CDR2 YNNKEL (reference sequence). This CDR3 is built from 14 residues. V was clipped by 0 bases and J by 6 bases, with 8 bases between them. The CDR3: CASSQDSGAGELFF. The CDR3 DNA follows: TGTGCCAGCAGCCAAGATTCGGGAGCCGGGGAGCTGTTTTTT.

The chain recombines TRBV6-5 with TRBJ1-5, with D unclear. V shed 0 bases and J shed 7 bases, with 10 bases lying between them. This CDR3 is 14 amino acids long. Germline assignment: CDR1 MNHEY and CDR2 SVGAGI. CDR3 DNA: TGTGCCAGCAGTTACTCTTTGGCTCAGCAGCCCCAGCATTTT. Translated: CASSYSLAQQPQHF.

The chain joins TRBV11-3 to TRBJ2-7; D ambiguous. Trimming took off 3 bases at V and 1 base at J, with 10 bases between the two ends. The CDR3 totals 14 residues. Germline V gives CDR1 SGHNT, CDR2 YENEEA. CDR3 nucleotides: TGTGCCAGCAGCTTGGTGACCGGGTCCTACGAGCAGTACTTC. Amino acids: CASSLVTGSYEQYF.

This clone has a handful of counts. The CDR3 DNA sequence: TGCAGTGCTCCTCGCACAGATACGCAGTATTTT. This gives the protein CSAPRTDTQYF. This chain links TRBV20-1 with TRBJ2-3, with D hard to call. This CDR3 is built from 11 residues. The ends were cut back, 5 bases at V and 1 base at J, with 4 bases in the middle. Germline CDR1 and CDR2: DFQATT and SNEGSKA (reference sequence).

This rearrangement joins TRBV14 to TRBJ2-7; 10 bases match TRBD2. The trim removed 1 base at V and 6 bases at J, leaving 18 bases unmatched. This CDR3 is 19 amino acids long. The germline gives CDR1 SGHDN, CDR2 FVKESK. The DNA for the CDR3 is TGTGCCAGCAGCCAAGTTGTGCTAGCGGGAGTGGGGTCGTTGGCCGAGCAGTACTTC. Translated, it gives CASSQVVLAGVGSLAEQYF.

The gene calls are TRBV18 and TRBJ1-5; no definite D call. The V gene lost 2 bases and the J gene lost 6 bases, with 5 bases spanning the gap. The CDR3 is 12 amino acids. The germline CDR1 and CDR2 sequences are KGHSH and LQKENI. This CDR3 reads CASSPVGQPQHF. The CDR3 bases are TGTGCCAGCTCACCAGTCGGTCAGCCCCAGCATTTT.

CDR3 nucleotides: TGTGCCACTAACGGACAGGGTTACGAGCAGTACTTC. This sequence encodes CATNGQGYEQYF. The J gene is TRBJ2-7, the V gene TRBV19; 8 bases agree with TRBD1. This CDR3 is built from 12 residues. Unmatched junction bases numbered 6, after V lost 10 bases and J lost 4 bases. Germline-derived CDR1 and CDR2 are LNHDA and SQIVND (reference sequence).

The rearrangement joins TRBV5-6 to TRBJ1-2, with 9 positions matching TRBD1. Germline assignment: CDR1 SGHDT and CDR2 YYEEEE. The ends lost 2 bases at V and 4 bases at J; junction bases unmatched: 3. This CDR3 comprises 14 residues. The CDR3: CASSLPGQGYGYTF. Written as DNA, the CDR3 is TGTGCCAGCAGCTTACCGGGACAGGGCTATGGCTACACCTTC.

This chain connects TRBV29-1 to TRBJ2-7; 7 nucleotides align to TRBD1. The V gene's germline CDR1 is SQVTM and CDR2 ANQGSEA. The J segment lost 4 bases and the V segment lost 7 bases, leaving 10 bases of the junction unmatched. The CDR3 length is 13 residues. CDR3 DNA sequence: TGCAGCGCCTTCTTTGGGACAGAGTACGAGCAGTACTTC. Translating gives CSAFFGTEYEQYF.

The chain uses TRBV7-9 and TRBJ2-4; 8 nucleotides align to TRBD1. The CDR3 extends over 14 amino acids. Germline V CDR1 and CDR2: SEHNR, FQNEAQ (reference sequence). J lost 7 bases, V lost 3 bases, and 5 bases had no gene match. CDR3 in DNA: TGTGCCAGCAGCTTTTCGACAGGGGCGAACATTCAGTACTTC. Protein product: CASSFSTGANIQYF.